Listed below are T cell receptor beta chains from one sample, sequenced in a study of shared clonotypes between healthy human individuals. Measured with immunoSEQ multiplex PCR; TCRdb has only the in-frame clones, and not every one. The sample shows about 360,000 clones, over 70% of them seen only once. The sequenced sample was memory CD4+ T cells sorted from blood. These receptors were taken from a man between 25 and 39 years old in good health. Each CDR3 is given with its conserved first and last residue. The D gene is left open where the match is weak. Where a row states a size, it is once, few, many or the class of an expanded clone; other rows omit it.

abundance: -; j_gene: TRBJ2-1; d_gene: -; v_gene: TRBV2; CDR3nt: TGTGCCAGCGGGAGTGGCCTGTACCAGGACAATGAGCAGTTCTTC; CDR3aa: CASGSGLYQDNEQFF
abundance: -; j_gene: TRBJ1-1; d_gene: TRBD1; v_gene: TRBV7-9; CDR3nt: TGTGCCAGCAGCTTGCACAGGGGGCAAGGTGAAGCTTTCTTT; CDR3aa: CASSLHRGQGEAFF
abundance: -; j_gene: TRBJ2-5; d_gene: -; v_gene: TRBV15; CDR3nt: TGTGCCACCAGCAGCCCCGGGGCCCGGGAGACCCAGTACTTC; CDR3aa: CATSSPGARETQYF
abundance: -; j_gene: TRBJ2-7; d_gene: TRBD2; v_gene: TRBV2; CDR3nt: TGTGCCAGCAGCGCGGGACTAGGTTTCGAGCAGTACTTC; CDR3aa: CASSAGLGFEQYF
abundance: few; j_gene: TRBJ2-5; d_gene: -; v_gene: TRBV4-1; CDR3nt: TGCGCCAGCAGCCAAGCAGGCGGGACCCAGTACTTC; CDR3aa: CASSQAGGTQYF
abundance: -; j_gene: TRBJ2-2; d_gene: TRBD2; v_gene: TRBV5-1; CDR3nt: TGCGCCAGCAGCGCGATTCCCGGGACTAGCGGGGATCGGGCCGGGGAGCTGTTTTTT; CDR3aa: CASSAIPGTSGDRAGELFF
abundance: -; j_gene: TRBJ2-5; d_gene: TRBD2; v_gene: TRBV28; CDR3nt: TGTGCCAGCAGTTTCGTAGCGGGAGGGCAAAGGGCAGAGACCCAGTACTTC; CDR3aa: CASSFVAGGQRAETQYF
abundance: many; j_gene: TRBJ1-1; d_gene: -; v_gene: TRBV7-6; CDR3nt: TGTGCCAGCAGCTTGGTCCGGAACACTGAAGCTTTCTTT; CDR3aa: CASSLVRNTEAFF
abundance: -; j_gene: TRBJ1-1; d_gene: TRBD1; v_gene: TRBV5-6; CDR3nt: TGTGCCAGCAGCTTGCTTGTTCAGGACAGGGGGCGAGCTTTCTTT; CDR3aa: CASSLLVQDRGRAFF
abundance: -; j_gene: TRBJ2-1; d_gene: TRBD2; v_gene: TRBV11-2; CDR3nt: TGTGCCAGCAGCTTAGGGGCGGGAGGGCCCTACAATGAGCAGTTCTTC; CDR3aa: CASSLGAGGPYNEQFF
abundance: once; j_gene: TRBJ2-2; d_gene: TRBD2; v_gene: TRBV7-2; CDR3nt: TGTGCCAGCAGCTTCACTAGCGGGAGTTGGACCGGGGAGCTGTTTTTT; CDR3aa: CASSFTSGSWTGELFF
abundance: -; j_gene: TRBJ1-1; d_gene: -; v_gene: TRBV11-2; CDR3nt: TGTGCCAGCAGCTTAGATCCGACCTTCGCAGCTTTCTTT; CDR3aa: CASSLDPTFAAFF
abundance: -; j_gene: TRBJ2-1; d_gene: -; v_gene: TRBV28; CDR3nt: TGTGCCAGCAGTTTAGAAGCAATTGAGCAGTTCTTC; CDR3aa: CASSLEAIEQFF
abundance: -; j_gene: TRBJ2-2; d_gene: TRBD1; v_gene: TRBV11-3; CDR3nt: TGTGCCAGCAGCCGGACAGGGTCCACCGGGGAGCTGTTTTTT; CDR3aa: CASSRTGSTGELFF
abundance: once; j_gene: TRBJ2-1; d_gene: -; v_gene: TRBV9; CDR3nt: TGTGCCAGCAGCCCATTTCTAGCAGAAAACTACAATGAGCAGTTCTTC; CDR3aa: CASSPFLAENYNEQFF
abundance: once; j_gene: TRBJ2-7; d_gene: -; v_gene: TRBV7-2; CDR3nt: TGTGCCAGCAGCTCGAGCTCCGGGCCCTACGAGCAGTACTTC; CDR3aa: CASSSSSGPYEQYF
abundance: -; j_gene: TRBJ2-7; d_gene: -; v_gene: TRBV5-1; CDR3nt: TGCGCCAGCAGCCTAAGCAGGGGAGATCGGGACGAGCAGTACTTC; CDR3aa: CASSLSRGDRDEQYF
abundance: few; j_gene: TRBJ1-3; d_gene: -; v_gene: TRBV6-1; CDR3nt: TGTGCCAGCAGTGTAGGGGCACGGAAAGGAGACACCATATATTTT; CDR3aa: CASSVGARKGDTIYF
abundance: -; j_gene: TRBJ1-4; d_gene: TRBD1; v_gene: TRBV5-1; CDR3nt: TGCGCCAGCAGCTTCAACCCAGGGGGTTTAGAAAAACTGTTTTTT; CDR3aa: CASSFNPGGLEKLFF
abundance: -; j_gene: TRBJ2-6; d_gene: TRBD2; v_gene: TRBV19; CDR3nt: TGTGCCAGTAGTTCTAGCGGGAGGGCCCCTGGGGCCAACGTCCTGACTTTC; CDR3aa: CASSSSGRAPGANVLTF
abundance: once; j_gene: TRBJ2-5; d_gene: -; v_gene: TRBV19; CDR3nt: TGTGCCAGTAGGCAGGACACGACCCAGTACTTC; CDR3aa: CASRQDTTQYF
abundance: -; j_gene: TRBJ1-2; d_gene: -; v_gene: TRBV6-1; CDR3nt: TGTGCCAGCAGGACTCATGGTCGGGATGGCTACACCTTC; CDR3aa: CASRTHGRDGYTF
abundance: few; j_gene: TRBJ1-2; d_gene: -; v_gene: TRBV28; CDR3nt: TGTGCCAGCAAGGCTTCGGAGAACTATGGCTACACCTTC; CDR3aa: CASKASENYGYTF
abundance: -; j_gene: TRBJ2-7; d_gene: -; v_gene: TRBV27; CDR3nt: TGTGCCAGCAGTTTGGGCGGAGGGGGAGAGCAGTACTTC; CDR3aa: CASSLGGGGEQYF
abundance: few; j_gene: TRBJ2-7; d_gene: TRBD2; v_gene: TRBV27; CDR3nt: TGTGCCAGCAGTTTTCGGGAGGGGGCCTACGAGCAGTACTTC; CDR3aa: CASSFREGAYEQYF
abundance: -; j_gene: TRBJ2-2; d_gene: -; v_gene: TRBV6-1; CDR3nt: TGTGCCAGCAGTGCCTTGCCGTCTAGCTACCGGAACACCGGGGAGCTGTTTTTT; CDR3aa: CASSALPSSYRNTGELFF
abundance: -; j_gene: TRBJ2-1; d_gene: TRBD1; v_gene: TRBV7-3; CDR3nt: TGTGCCAGCAGCTTAAGGCCCGGACAGGTGCCCTACAATGAGCAGTTCTTC; CDR3aa: CASSLRPGQVPYNEQFF
abundance: -; j_gene: TRBJ2-6; d_gene: -; v_gene: TRBV10-1; CDR3nt: TGCGCCAGCAGTGACCGGGAAGCAGGGGCCAACGTCCTGACTTTC; CDR3aa: CASSDREAGANVLTF
abundance: -; j_gene: TRBJ2-7; d_gene: -; v_gene: TRBV6-6; CDR3nt: TGTGCCAGCAGTTACCCGGCAGGGGGGGCTTACGAGCAGTACTTC; CDR3aa: CASSYPAGGAYEQYF
abundance: -; j_gene: TRBJ2-6; d_gene: -; v_gene: TRBV6-6; CDR3nt: TGTGCCAGCAGGGGCCAAATGACTGGGGCCAACGTCCTGACTTTC; CDR3aa: CASRGQMTGANVLTF
abundance: -; j_gene: TRBJ2-5; d_gene: TRBD1; v_gene: TRBV2; CDR3nt: TGTGCCAGCAGTGTCATGTACAGGGGTGGGGAGACCCAGTACTTC; CDR3aa: CASSVMYRGGETQYF
abundance: -; j_gene: TRBJ2-1; d_gene: TRBD2; v_gene: TRBV11-2; CDR3nt: TGTGCCAGCACCCCCTCGGGGGGGGCAAGCTCCTACAATGAGCAGTTCTTC; CDR3aa: CASTPSGGASSYNEQFF